The 29 T cell receptor beta chains listed next were all sequenced from one sample in a study of T cell repertoires in cytomegalovirus infection. TCRdb itself ran the reads through MiXCR, one entry per CDR3 protein. The profile shows approximately 630,000 distinct CDR3 sequences, approximately 24% of them singletons. What was sequenced was CD8+ T cells from PBMCs. The origin of the receptors is a human donor in good health (CMV status not recorded). Some clones in this sample may be carry-over from other donors' samples.

At least ten counts were recorded for this clonotype. This chain links TRBV10-2 with TRBJ2-3; D ambiguous. The V gene lost 8 bases and the J gene lost 3 bases, with 21 bases spanning the gap. The CDR3 has 16 amino acids. Per germline, CDR1 WSHSY and CDR2 SAAADI. The CDR3 DNA reads TGCGCCAGCGGCGTCAATGGTTTCGAACCAACAGATACGCAGTATTTT. Its translation is CASGVNGFEPTDTQYF.

This clonotype has only a few counts. The chain carries TRBV28 and TRBJ2-3; TRBD2 aligns across 10 bases. The CDR3 length is 17 residues. The V gene's germline CDR1 is MDHEN and CDR2 SYDVKM. V shed 2 bases, J shed 0 bases, and the junction held 5 bases outside the gene matches. This CDR3 reads CASSLLAGAPSTDTQYF. DNA for the CDR3: TGTGCCAGCAGTTTACTAGCGGGGGCCCCTAGCACAGATACGCAGTATTTT.

This clonotype was recorded a few times. The gene calls are TRBV9 and TRBJ1-4; TRBD1 might be the D (6 bases). This CDR3 is 15 amino acids long. Per germline, CDR1 SGDLS and CDR2 YYNGEE. V was pared by 4 bases and J by 6 bases, with 16 bases between. CDR3 coding DNA: TGTGCCAGCAGCAAAACAGGGAAGTCCTATGAAAAACTGTTTTTT. Amino acids: CASSKTGKSYEKLFF.

There are a few counts of this clonotype. This chain joins TRBV10-3 and TRBJ2-1, with 7 bases aligning to TRBD2. Germline V gene lookup returns CDR1 ENHRY and CDR2 SYGVKD. V shed 3 bases and J 8 bases; nucleotides not matched to a gene: 7. The CDR3 contains 14 residues. The CDR3 protein is CAISEGGAGDEQFF. The CDR3 DNA is TGTGCCATCAGTGAAGGAGGGGCGGGAGATGAGCAGTTCTTC.

This clonotype was observed once. The chain joins TRBV12-5 to TRBJ1-1; no reliable D call. Trimming cost V 7 bases and J 5 bases, with 14 bases left between them. This CDR3 contains 13 residues. CDR1 is LGHNT and CDR2 is FRNRAP in the germline V gene. CDR3 region: CASDKTLRTEAFF. CDR3 DNA sequence: TGTGCTAGTGACAAAACCCTTAGAACTGAAGCTTTCTTT.

This clonotype was seen a handful of times. CDR3 loop: CASSYFMGQGPDTQYF. CDR3 in DNA: TGTGCCAGCAGTTACTTCATGGGACAGGGGCCAGATACGCAGTATTTT. V is TRBV6-2 or TRBV6-3 and J is TRBJ2-3; 10 bases match TRBD1. The CDR3 has 16 residues. Germline loops: CDR1 MNHEY, CDR2 SVGEGT. After removal of 1 base from V and 4 bases from J, the junction contained 5 bases not matched to a gene.

Concerning this clonotype itself: A much larger clone lies one base from this, so it may be a read error. V gene TRBV6-2 or TRBV6-3 combines with J gene TRBJ2-1; D may be TRBD1 (6 bases). CDR1 MNHEY and CDR2 SVGEGT come from the germline V gene. Trimming stripped 2 bases from V and 5 bases from J, with 10 bases between. The CDR3 is 14 residues long. CDR3 residues: CASSYTDRDNEQFF. CDR3 bases: TGTGCCAGCAGTTACACGGACAGAGACAATGAGCAGTTCTTC.

This clonotype was recorded a few times. The gene calls are TRBV6-2 or TRBV6-3 and TRBJ1-1; D unclear. The CDR3 consists of 13 residues. The germline CDR1 and CDR2 sequences are MNHEY and SVGEGT. V was trimmed by 6 bases and J by 7 bases, leaving 15 bases between them. The CDR3 sequence is CASSQDPGDEAFF. The CDR3, as DNA: TGTGCCAGCAGCCAGGACCCTGGGGATGAAGCTTTCTTT.

V and J are TRBV29-1 and TRBJ2-7, with 9 bases aligning to TRBD2. CDR1 SQVTM and CDR2 ANQGSEA come from the germline V gene. The CDR3 contains 15 residues. J gave up 3 bases and V 0 bases, and 6 bases lay outside the gene matches. The CDR3 sequence is CSVEDLRGGNYEQYF. The CDR3, as DNA: TGCAGCGTTGAAGATCTGCGGGGGGGGAACTACGAGCAGTACTTC.

This clonotype has a handful of counts. The chain carries TRBV20-1 and TRBJ2-3, with a tentative D call TRBD1 (5 bases). In germline, CDR1 is DFQATT, CDR2 SNEGSKA (reference sequence). Trimming pared 0 bases from V and 2 bases from J, leaving 15 bases between. CDR3 length: 16 amino acids. The chain's CDR3 is CSARDFQGILTDTQYF. The CDR3 nucleotides are TGCAGTGCTAGAGATTTCCAGGGAATCCTCACAGATACGCAGTATTTT.

The chain's CDR3 is CASSLAVNTDTQYF. In DNA form, the CDR3 reads TGTGCCAGCAGTTTGGCGGTAAACACAGATACGCAGTATTTT. V and J are TRBV28 and TRBJ2-3; D call uncertain. The germline V and J ends were trimmed by 3 bases and 2 bases, with 9 bases remaining between them. CDR3 length: 14 amino acids. Germline CDR1 is MDHEN and CDR2 is SYDVKM.

In this sample, this clonotype turned up many times. This rearrangement joins TRBV7-9 to TRBJ1-2; 8 nucleotides match TRBD1. The CDR3 is 14 amino acids. Germline values: CDR1 SEHNR, CDR2 FQNEAQ (reference sequence). The V and J ends lost 5 bases and 6 bases, in that order; junction bases with no gene match: 8. The chain's CDR3 is CASSHPGGQDGYTF. As DNA, the CDR3 is TGTGCCAGCAGCCACCCAGGGGGCCAGGATGGCTACACCTTC.

This clonotype was counted ten times or more. The V gene is TRBV12-3 or TRBV12-4, the J gene TRBJ2-3, with 8 bases fitting TRBD1. CDR3 length: 14 residues. Unmatched junction bases numbered 2, after V lost 3 bases and J lost 3 bases. The CDR3 DNA sequence: TGTGCCAGCAGTTTTCACAGGGGGACAGATACGCAGTATTTT. Its protein product is CASSFHRGTDTQYF.

This clonotype was seen repeatedly, ten times or more. The DNA of the CDR3 is TGTGCCAGCAGCTTAGTACAGGATAAAGAGACCCAGTACTTC. It codes for CASSLVQDKETQYF. The gene calls are TRBV7-6 and TRBJ2-5, with D perhaps matching TRBD1 (5 bases). Between the trimmed V and J ends, which lost 1 base and 3 bases, there was a span of 9 bases. This CDR3 is 14 amino acids long. Per germline, CDR1 SGHVS and CDR2 FNYEAQ.

This clonotype was found a few times. This sequence joins TRBV29-1 and TRBJ2-3; D call uncertain. CDR3 size: 13 residues. V lost 2 bases to trimming and J lost 2 bases, with 8 bases between them. The germline gives CDR1 SQVTM, CDR2 ANQGSEA. The DNA of the CDR3 is TGCAGCGTTGAACCAGGATTCACAGATACGCAGTATTTT. This translates into CSVEPGFTDTQYF.

This clonotype showed up many times. The chain has TRBV6-5 and TRBJ2-2; D is ambiguous. In germline, CDR1 is MNHEY, CDR2 SVGAGI. This CDR3 has 15 residues. The V end was cut by 0 bases, the J end by 3 bases, with 8 bases between. The CDR3 sequence: CASSYSWGDTGELFF. For the CDR3, the DNA is TGTGCCAGCAGTTACTCCTGGGGTGACACCGGGGAGCTGTTTTTT.

The V gene is TRBV6-2 or TRBV6-3, the J gene TRBJ1-5; 10 nucleotides match TRBD1. CDR3 length: 21 amino acids. The germline gives CDR1 MNHEY, CDR2 SVGEGT. V lost 6 bases and J lost 3; bases outside the gene matches: 23. In DNA, the CDR3 is TGTGCCAGCAGCTACCATACGACAGGGGGCTATCTAGTCCTTTTCAATCAGCCCCAGCATTTT. This codes for CASSYHTTGGYLVLFNQPQHF.

The V call is TRBV13, the J call TRBJ1-1, with unresolved D. The CDR3 is 13 residues long. Germline V gene data show CDR1 as PRHDT and CDR2 as FYEKMQ (reference sequence). Between the trimmed V and J ends, which lost 5 bases and 3 bases, there was a span of 10 bases. The CDR3 protein is CASSTEEDTEAFF. CDR3 DNA: TGTGCCAGCAGCACAGAAGAGGACACTGAAGCTTTCTTT.

This chain connects TRBV25-1 to TRBJ2-5, with 8 bases matching TRBD2. Germline V gene sequence: CDR1 MGHDK, CDR2 SYGVNS. After removal of 2 bases from V and 3 bases from J, the junction contained 2 bases not matched to a gene. CDR3 length: 14 residues. The CDR3 sequence: CASSESGGEETQYF. In nucleotides, the CDR3 is TGTGCCAGCAGTGAAAGCGGGGGTGAAGAGACCCAGTACTTC.

The J gene is TRBJ2-3, the V gene TRBV6-6; 9 positions agree with TRBD1. Trimming removed 8 bases from V and 4 bases from J; junction bases left unmatched: 4. This CDR3 comprises 13 residues. CDR1 is MNHNY, CDR2 SVGAGI, per germline (reference sequence). CDR3 amino acids: CASWDREADTQYF. For the CDR3, the DNA is TGTGCCAGCTGGGACAGGGAGGCAGATACGCAGTATTTT.

The chain joins TRBV6-1 to TRBJ2-7; D is undetermined. CDR3 length: 13 amino acids. Deletions cut 3 bases from V and 0 bases from J, with 6 bases between. CDR1 is MNHNS, CDR2 SASEGT, per germline. The CDR3 protein is CASSERTSYEQYF. In DNA, the CDR3 is TGTGCCAGCAGTGAGCGCACCTCCTACGAGCAGTACTTC.

The chain employs TRBV13 and TRBJ2-7; D might be TRBD1 (6 bases). The CDR3 consists of 14 residues. Germline-derived CDR1 and CDR2 are PRHDT and FYEKMQ (reference sequence). DNA for the CDR3: TGTGCCAGCAGCTTCGGCAGGGGAAAAATCGAGCAGTGCGTC. This codes for CASSFGRGKIEQCV.

The sample holds many counts of this clonotype. This chain uses TRBV7-9 with TRBJ1-6, with D tentatively TRBD1 (5 bases). CDR1 is SEHNR, CDR2 FQNEAQ, per germline (reference sequence). This CDR3 has 13 amino acids. V lost 6 bases and J lost 10, with 13 bases in between. DNA for the CDR3: TGTGCCAGCAGTCTTCCGGGACGATCACCCCTCCACTTT. Encoded protein: CASSLPGRSPLHF. The variable domain in full, with the rest retrieved from reference TRBV7-9 and TRBJ1-6, is DTGVSQNPRHKITKRGQNVTFRCDPISEHNRLYWYRQTLGQGPEFLTYFQNEAQLEKSRLLSDRFSAERPKGSFSTLEIQRTEQGDSAMYLCASSLPGRSPLHFGNGTRLTVT.

This clonotype has only a few counts. J is TRBJ2-3 and V is TRBV28; 14 nucleotides line up with TRBD2. Per the germline V gene, CDR1 is MDHEN and CDR2 is SYDVKM. This CDR3 has 18 amino acids. With V trimmed by 3 bases and J by 2 bases, 7 bases remained unmatched. CDR3 nucleotides: TGTGCCAGCAGTTTTTCGGGACTAGCGGGGGACCTCACAGATACGCAGTATTTT. Translation gives CASSFSGLAGDLTDTQYF.

The table lists this clonotype with many counts. The chain combines TRBV7-2 with TRBJ1-1; the D gene is possibly TRBD1 (5 bases). This CDR3 spans 15 amino acids. Trimming removed 5 bases from V and 3 bases from J, with 16 bases in between. CDR1 and CDR2 from the germline V gene are SGHTA and FQGNSA. CDR3 bases: TGTGCCAGCAGCGCTCCTCCCTCGGGGGACACTGAAGCTTTCTTT. Protein: CASSAPPSGDTEAFF.

This sequence joins TRBV7-2 and TRBJ2-1; 8 bases map to TRBD2. Germline trimming cut 6 bases from V and 0 bases from J; bases unmatched to any gene: 4. This CDR3 comprises 15 residues. The germline V gene has CDR1 SGHTA and CDR2 FQGNSA. The CDR3 sequence is CASRSSGGSYNEQFF. CDR3 sequence (DNA): TGTGCCAGCAGGTCGAGCGGGGGCTCCTACAATGAGCAGTTCTTC. Variable domain in full (rest from reference TRBV7-2 and TRBJ2-1): GAGVSQSPSNKVTEKGKDVELRCDPISGHTALYWYRQSLGQGLEFLIYFQGNSAPDKSGLPSDRFSAERTGGSVSTLTIQRTQQEDSAVYLCASRSSGGSYNEQFFGPGTRLTVL.

In this sample, this clonotype turned up many times. The chain recombines TRBV7-6 with TRBJ2-2; possible D gene TRBD2, 6 bases. Per the germline V gene, CDR1 is SGHVS and CDR2 is FNYEAQ. Trimming cost V 4 bases and J 6 bases, with 12 bases left between them. CDR3 length: 14 residues. CDR3 coding DNA: TGTGCCAGCAGCTACCGGGGACTTTCCGGGGAGCTGTTTTTT. This gives the protein CASSYRGLSGELFF.

This clonotype was detected many times. The genes are TRBV7-8 and TRBJ2-5, with 15 nucleotides matching TRBD2. V gave up 1 base and J gave up 4 bases; unmatched junction bases: 7. The CDR3 spans 18 residues. The germline V gene has CDR1 SGHVS and CDR2 FQNEAQ. CDR3 loop: CASSLGEGLAGGRETQYF. CDR3 DNA: TGTGCCAGCAGCTTAGGAGAGGGACTAGCGGGGGGACGAGAGACCCAGTACTTC.

This clonotype has ten or more counts. J is TRBJ1-5 and V is TRBV25-1; no definite D call. V was cut by 7 bases and J by 0 bases, with 10 bases left in between. CDR1 and CDR2 (germline): MGHDK, SYGVNS. The CDR3 totals 14 residues. This CDR3 is CASTPEGSNQPQHF. CDR3 coding DNA: TGTGCCAGCACCCCAGAGGGTAGCAATCAGCCCCAGCATTTT.